These T cell receptor beta chains were read from a single sample in a study of T cell responses to AZD1222 COVID-19 vaccine. TCRdb keeps only in-frame clones here, not all; method: immunoSEQ multiplex PCR. The sample has more than 100,000 clones; 80% to 90% are singletons. The sample in question was peripheral blood, obtained on day 0 of AZD1222 vaccination. The source is an adult in good health. The CDR3 runs from the conserved cysteine through the conserved F or W. A D gene is named only where the DNA matches it firmly. Only some rows state a clone size, as once, few, many or a class for expanded clones.

d_call j_call v_call clone_size cdr3_aa cdr3_nt
- TRBJ2-5 TRBV11-3 - CASSLTLGETQYF TGTGCCAGCAGCTTAACATTGGGAGAGACCCAGTACTTC
- TRBJ1-5 TRBV19 - CASSIWGTVNQPQHF TGTGCCAGTAGTATATGGGGGACGGTCAATCAGCCCCAGCATTTT
- TRBJ2-1 TRBV6-1 - CASSEAIPGPPFF TGTGCCAGCAGTGAAGCTATACCGGGACCGCCGTTCTTC
TRBD1 TRBJ1-2 TRBV10-2 - CASSGFSRQGFTGYTF TGCGCCAGCAGTGGATTTAGTAGACAGGGGTTTACCGGCTACACCTTC
- TRBJ2-5 TRBV6-5 - CASSYGGRGSQETQYF TGTGCCAGCAGTTACGGGGGACGAGGGAGCCAAGAGACCCAGTACTTC
TRBD1 TRBJ2-6 TRBV7-9 once CASSRPGQLSGANVLTF TGTGCCAGCAGCCGGCCGGGACAGCTCTCTGGGGCCAACGTCCTGACTTTC
- TRBJ1-5 TRBV5-6 - CASSRGRGKQPQHF TGTGCCAGCAGCCGCGGGAGGGGTAAACAGCCCCAGCATTTT
- TRBJ2-7 TRBV9 - CASSVDIGGEGRSSYEQYF TGTGCCAGCAGCGTAGATATCGGTGGGGAAGGCAGGAGCTCCTACGAGCAGTACTTC
TRBD2 TRBJ2-3 TRBV7-2 - CASSLTGTSGGVATDTQYF TGTGCCAGCAGCTTGACCGGGACTAGCGGGGGGGTCGCCACAGATACGCAGTATTTT
- TRBJ2-2 TRBV15 - CATSSAGFTGELFF TGTGCCACCAGCAGCGCCGGGTTCACCGGGGAGCTGTTTTTT
- TRBJ1-3 TRBV2 - CASRVRGNTIYF TGTGCCAGTAGGGTTCGCGGAAACACCATATATTTT
- TRBJ1-2 TRBV10-2 once CASSAYRDEGGSNYGYTF TGCGCCAGCAGCGCATACAGGGACGAAGGGGGTTCTAACTATGGCTACACCTTC
- TRBJ2-5 TRBV28 few CASSLGDFQYF TGTGCCAGCAGTTTAGGGGACTTCCAGTACTTC
- TRBJ2-1 TRBV7-9 once CASSSRTVPSYNEQFF TGTGCCAGCAGCTCTCGGACGGTCCCTTCCTACAATGAGCAGTTCTTC
- TRBJ2-5 TRBV3-1/TRBV3-2 - CASSQGGYGEGQETQYF TGTGCCAGCAGCCAAGGGGGTTATGGTGAGGGGCAAGAGACCCAGTACTTC
- TRBJ2-5 TRBV15 - CATSTRGFQETQYF TGTGCCACCAGCACCCGGGGATTCCAAGAGACCCAGTACTTC
TRBD1 TRBJ1-5 TRBV18 once CASSPGTGENQPQHF TGTGCCAGCTCACCCGGGACAGGGGAGAATCAGCCCCAGCATTTT
- TRBJ2-7 TRBV4-2 - CASSQDLRGSYEQYF TGTGCCAGCAGCCAAGATCTACGCGGATCCTACGAGCAGTACTTC
TRBD1 TRBJ1-1 TRBV18 few CASSSLGTGSFF TGTGCCAGCTCATCCCTTGGGACAGGGTCTTTCTTT
- TRBJ2-7 TRBV5-1 once CASSARTASYEQYF TGCGCCAGCAGCGCTCGGACGGCCTCCTACGAGCAGTACTTC
- TRBJ2-3 TRBV6-1 - CASSEASSGQGTQYF TGTGCCAGCAGTGAAGCTAGTTCGGGACAAGGTACGCAGTATTTT